These 2 T cell receptor beta chains originate from one sample sequenced in a study of blood T cells in healthy people across ages. Combining a sample-barcoded 5' primer with a J-beta primer mix, a second PCR ran for roughly 7 to 12 cycles. A single record per CDR3 protein comes from TCRdb applying MiXCR to the 5' RACE reads. The data show roughly 900,000 distinct CDR3 sequences, about 30% seen once. Sequences were obtained from blood. Receptors originate from a woman older than 75 in good health.

The genes are TRBV3-1 and TRBJ1-1; D not resolved. Per germline, CDR1 LGHDT and CDR2 YNNKEL (reference sequence). There are 14 residues in the CDR3. The V end was cut by 4 bases, the J end by 0 bases, with 9 bases between. The DNA for the CDR3 is TGTGCCAGCAGCCCGCCCACGGTGAACACTGAAGCTTTCTTT. Its translation is CASSPPTVNTEAFF.

Ten or more counts support this clonotype. V is TRBV18 and J is TRBJ2-3; D is ambiguous. This CDR3 is 15 amino acids long. Trimming left V 3 bases short and J 3 bases short, with 13 bases between. Germline V gene data show CDR1 as KGHSH and CDR2 as LQKENI. CDR3 residues: CASSPVGLSTDTQYF. CDR3 sequence (DNA): TGTGCCAGCTCACCGGTAGGCTTGAGTACAGATACGCAGTATTTT.